This entry is about one T cell receptor beta chain. What it binds is not known. The entry originates in a study of OX40 agonist ivuxolimab in advanced cancers. Across the study: Allowance was made for prior anti-PD-1, anti-PD-L1 or anti-CTLA-4 therapy, and about 40% had some. Study observations and caveats: It was also the case that some nonresponders had low normalized T-cell clonal expansion. CD8+ T cells were the subset that, on average, had more expanded clones than CD4+.

This CDR3 has 14 residues. V shed 4 bases, J shed 6 bases, and the junction held 6 bases outside the gene matches. The V gene's germline CDR1 is SGHRS and CDR2 YFSETQ. Repertoires were generated with immunoSEQ multiplex PCR, while TCRdb's copy carries only in-frame clones and drops some. The sample contains about 61,000 clones, approximately 90% of which appear only once. The timepoints at which blood was sampled were baseline, cycle 4 day 1, and cycle 7 day 1. Material: CD4+ or CD8+ T cells sorted from blood, obtained in a trial of the OX40 agonist ivuxolimab. The genes are TRBV5-1 and TRBJ2-2, with 7 bases lining up with TRBD2. The receptor comes from an adult with an advanced solid tumor such as melanoma, head and neck, liver or kidney cancer. The CDR3 region is CASSRTSRPGELFF. The CDR3 bases are TGCGCCAGCAGCCGGACTAGTCGCCCCGGGGAGCTGTTTTTT.